Below are 9 T cell receptor beta chains sequenced from a single sample in a study of blood T cells in healthy people across ages. Next came a second PCR, run for about 7 to 12 cycles, which used a sample-barcoded 5' primer along with a J-beta primer mix. TCRdb passed the 5' RACE reads through MiXCR, listing each CDR3 protein once. The table has over 700,000 distinct CDR3 sequences, approximately 55% seen once. Sequencing was carried out using blood. Receptors were obtained from a man at least 80 years old in good health.

The rearrangement joins TRBV12-3 or TRBV12-4 to TRBJ2-7; D perhaps matches TRBD2 (6 bases). This CDR3 has 15 amino acids. Trimming took 1 base from V and 2 from J, leaving 12 bases between them. CDR3 DNA: TGTGCCAGCAGTTTAGATAGAGCGGGCCCCTACGAGCAGTACTTC. The encoded protein is CASSLDRAGPYEQYF.

The J gene is TRBJ1-4, the V gene TRBV10-3; no firm D call. CDR3 length: 13 residues. Germline V gives CDR1 ENHRY, CDR2 SYGVKD. Trimming took off 3 bases at V and 8 bases at J, with 10 bases between the two ends. This CDR3 is CAISDGIEEKLFF. CDR3 DNA: TGTGCCATCAGTGACGGGATTGAGGAAAAACTGTTTTTT.

The chain joins TRBV6-6 to TRBJ2-4, with D tentatively TRBD1 (5 bases). The tail of the sequence fits TRBJ2-7 better, so the J call may be wrong. The CDR3 has 14 amino acids. In germline, CDR1 is MNHNY, CDR2 SVGAGI (reference sequence). The CDR3 region is CASSYSQGASEQYF. The CDR3 DNA reads TGTGCCAGCAGTTACTCGCAGGGCGCCAGCGAGCAGTACTTC.

This clonotype was observed a few times. V usage is TRBV20-1 and J usage is TRBJ1-2; a weak D match, TRBD1 (5 bases). Per the germline V gene, CDR1 is DFQATT and CDR2 is SNEGSKA (reference sequence). V was pared by 2 bases and J by 7 bases, with 17 bases between. The CDR3 loop spans 14 amino acids. CDR3 sequence (DNA): TGCAGTGCTAGATTGGATGGGGCGGTGCGTGGCTACACCTTC. It encodes CSARLDGAVRGYTF.

This chain connects TRBV27 to TRBJ2-5; 9 bases are shared with TRBD1. V gave up 5 bases and J gave up 7 bases; unmatched junction bases: 8. Germline CDR1 MNHEY, CDR2 SMNVEV (reference sequence). The CDR3 consists of 14 residues. Here the CDR3 DNA reads TGTGCCAGCAGTACGAGACAGGGGGTGGCGACCCAGTACTTC. The encoded protein is CASSTRQGVATQYF.

The CDR3 nucleotides are TGTGCCAGCAGCACCCCGGGTAGGGGTACAGATACGCAGTATTTT. Translating it yields CASSTPGRGTDTQYF. J is TRBJ2-3 and V is TRBV7-2, with a weak D call TRBD1 (5 bases). There are 15 residues in the CDR3. Between the trimmed V and J ends, which lost 5 bases and 3 bases, there was a span of 15 bases. Germline-derived CDR1 and CDR2 are SGHTA and FQGNSA.

This clonotype is a singleton in its sample. The chain recombines TRBV27 with TRBJ2-7; D perhaps matches TRBD1 (6 bases). V shed 3 bases and J shed 5 bases, with 17 bases lying between them. Germline CDR1 reads MNHEY; CDR2 reads SMNVEV (reference sequence). CDR3 size: 15 residues. As DNA, the CDR3 is TGTGCCAGCAGTTTGGGTACAGGGCCATCCCACGAGCAGTACTTC. This encodes CASSLGTGPSHEQYF.

The chain couples TRBV20-1 to TRBJ1-5, with no clear D. Trimming left V 5 bases short and J 4 bases short, with 15 bases between. The CDR3 consists of 14 residues. CDR1 is DFQATT, CDR2 SNEGSKA, per germline (reference sequence). CDR3 sequence (DNA): TGCAGTGCTGGACCCTCCAGGCTTAATCAGCCCCAGCATTTT. Translated: CSAGPSRLNQPQHF.

The rearrangement links TRBV7-9 to TRBJ2-2; TRBD1 aligns across 7 bases. CDR3 size: 15 residues. Per the germline V gene, CDR1 is SEHNR and CDR2 is FQNEAQ (reference sequence). J lost 6 bases, V lost 4 bases, and 8 bases had no gene match. DNA for the CDR3: TGTGCCAGCAGCTCGGACAGGCGGAGTCCCGGGGAGCTGTTTTTT. Amino acids: CASSSDRRSPGELFF.